This is a list of T cell receptor beta chains from one sample in a study of molecular identifiers for immune sequencing clone quantification. Using its own MiXCR run on the PCR reads, TCRdb lists one record per CDR3 protein. The sample records approximately 630,000 distinct CDR3 sequences, roughly 27% being singletons. Sequenced: naive CD8+ T cells from blood, with Jurkat cell RNA spiked in. The receptors were sampled from a human donor in good health. Some libraries in this study had Jurkat cell RNA spiked in. Both conserved end residues are part of each CDR3. Fields, in order: CDR3 length, D gene, clone size, V gene, J gene, CDR3 protein, CDR3 DNA. The D gene is left open where the match is weak. Expanded clones are given a class, and other clones once, few, many or no size at all.

length: 15; D: NA; size: many; V: TRBV12-3/TRBV12-4; J: TRBJ1-5; CDR3: CASSSSTAFNQPQHF; DNA: TGTGCCAGCAGTTCATCCACAGCATTCAATCAGCCCCAGCATTTT
length: 13; D: TRBD1; size: NA; V: TRBV28; J: TRBJ1-1; CDR3: CASSPPGGTAAFF; DNA: TGTGCCAGCAGCCCCCCAGGGGGCACAGCAGCTTTCTTT
length: 17; D: NA; size: many; V: TRBV4-3; J: TRBJ1-1; CDR3: CASSQDVDNPPNTEAFF; DNA: TGCGCCAGCAGCCAAGATGTCGACAACCCGCCGAACACTGAAGCTTTCTTT
length: 21; D: TRBD2; size: few; V: TRBV2; J: TRBJ2-3; CDR3: CASSPAPGVSGGAGRKDTQYF; DNA: TGTGCCAGCAGTCCCGCCCCCGGGGTAAGCGGGGGGGCCGGGCGGAAAGATACGCAGTATTTT
length: 16; D: NA; size: many; V: TRBV5-1; J: TRBJ2-7; CDR3: CASSPGGGLADYEQYF; DNA: TGCGCCAGCAGCCCAGGTGGAGGACTCGCCGACTACGAGCAGTACTTC
length: 16; D: TRBD2; size: few; V: TRBV27; J: TRBJ2-7; CDR3: CASSPLGLAGVLEQYF; DNA: TGTGCCAGCAGTCCGCTCGGACTAGCGGGGGTTCTTGAGCAGTACTTC
length: 16; D: NA; size: many; V: TRBV6-1; J: TRBJ1-1; CDR3: CASSEYWADQNTEAFF; DNA: TGTGCCAGCAGTGAATACTGGGCAGATCAGAACACTGAAGCTTTCTTT
length: 18; D: TRBD1; size: many; V: TRBV7-2; J: TRBJ2-1; CDR3: CASSLKDRPLSSYNEQFF; DNA: TGTGCCAGCAGCCTTAAGGACAGGCCACTAAGCTCCTACAATGAGCAGTTCTTC
length: 18; D: TRBD2; size: many; V: TRBV5-1; J: TRBJ2-3; CDR3: CASSLGLAGAIDTDTQYF; DNA: TGCGCCAGCAGCCTAGGACTAGCGGGGGCAATTGACACAGATACGCAGTATTTT
length: 13; D: NA; size: NA; V: TRBV4-2; J: TRBJ1-3; CDR3: CASRQVAGYTIYF; DNA: TGTGCCAGCCGCCAAGTCGCCGGTTACACCATATATTTT
length: 15; D: TRBD1; size: NA; V: TRBV12-3/TRBV12-4; J: TRBJ2-2; CDR3: CASSSGQGAVGELFF; DNA: TGTGCCAGCAGTTCGGGACAGGGGGCGGTCGGGGAGCTGTTTTTT
length: 17; D: NA; size: few; V: TRBV7-6; J: TRBJ1-6; CDR3: CASSLALEGTPNSPLHF; DNA: TGTGCCAGCAGCTTAGCCTTAGAGGGGACCCCTAATTCACCCCTCCACTTT
length: 15; D: NA; size: NA; V: TRBV7-9; J: TRBJ2-7; CDR3: CASSLELEGSLEQYF; DNA: TGTGCCAGCAGCTTAGAGTTGGAAGGGTCCCTCGAGCAGTACTTC
length: 13; D: TRBD1; size: NA; V: TRBV6-5; J: TRBJ1-6; CDR3: CAIGQDYNSPLHF; DNA: TGTGCCATCGGACAGGATTATAATTCACCCCTCCACTTT
length: 13; D: NA; size: NA; V: TRBV7-6; J: TRBJ2-5; CDR3: CASSSDAGETQYF; DNA: TGTGCCAGCAGTTCTGACGCCGGAGAGACCCAGTACTTC
length: 15; D: TRBD1; size: NA; V: TRBV28; J: TRBJ1-1; CDR3: CASRTGQVLGTEALF; DNA: TGTGCCAGCAGGACAGGGCAGGTTTTGGGCACTGAAGCTCTCTTC
length: 13; D: NA; size: many; V: TRBV29-1; J: TRBJ2-1; CDR3: CSVEVARGNEQFF; DNA: TGCAGCGTTGAAGTGGCCAGGGGAAATGAGCAGTTCTTC
length: 13; D: NA; size: NA; V: TRBV12-3/TRBV12-4; J: TRBJ2-3; CDR3: CASSPIGGDTQYF; DNA: TGTGCCAGCAGTCCTATTGGGGGGGATACGCAGTATTTT
length: 15; D: TRBD2; size: NA; V: TRBV6-1; J: TRBJ2-1; CDR3: CASSRLAGPYNEQFF; DNA: TGTGCCAGCAGTCGACTAGCGGGACCCTACAATGAGCAGTTCTTC
length: 16; D: TRBD1; size: few; V: TRBV14; J: TRBJ1-1; CDR3: CASSKGTGAMNTEAFF; DNA: TGTGCCAGCAGCAAAGGGACAGGCGCCATGAACACTGAAGCTTTCTTT